This T cell receptor (beta chain) originates from a study of T cell responses to AZD1222 COVID-19 vaccine. Points from the study as a whole: Reportedly, nearly half the spike-specific TCRs target unmutated variant regions. Donors, mostly white British, included more females; clonal diversity was possibly underestimated.

Trimming cost V 1 base and J 0 bases, with 13 bases left between them. Germline lookup yields CDR1 SEHNR and CDR2 FQNEAQ (reference sequence). This CDR3 contains 17 residues. The protocol was immunoSEQ multiplex PCR, while the TCRdb copy is restricted to in-frame clones and leaves out a portion. The sample has over 110,000 clones, roughly 92% seen once. On this clone: Its antigen remains unidentified.

This specimen was peripheral blood, taken on day 0 of AZD1222 vaccination. The rearrangement joins TRBV7-9 to TRBJ2-1; D assignment may be TRBD1 or TRBD2 (5 bases each). This receptor was obtained from an adult in good health. In nucleotides, the CDR3 is TGTGCCAGCAGCTTAGAGGGACCTCGGAGCTCCTACAATGAGCAGTTCTTC. Amino acids: CASSLEGPRSSYNEQFF.